These 5 T cell receptor beta chains were sequenced from one sample in a study of cytomegalovirus exposure and HLA in healthy donors. The PCR was carried out with 60 Vbeta primers and 13 Jbeta primers. Here immunoSEQ multiplex PCR was the method, and the copy in TCRdb shows in-frame clones only, minus some. The sample carries 190,000 or so clones, 75% to 90% recorded once. Sample: PBMCs. The receptors shown here come from a boy younger than 18 in good health and CMV-seronegative.

The genes are TRBV29-1 and TRBJ1-2; 7 bases agree with TRBD1. Trimming took 3 bases from V and 2 from J; bases not matched to a gene: 6. There are 14 residues in the CDR3. Germline V gene sequence: CDR1 SQVTM, CDR2 ANQGSEA. This chain's CDR3 is CSVESQGDNYGYTF. In DNA, the CDR3 is TGCAGCGTTGAGAGTCAGGGGGACAACTATGGCTACACCTTC.

The rearrangement joins TRBV9 to TRBJ2-5; TRBD2 aligns across 9 bases. This CDR3 comprises 15 residues. Germline V gives CDR1 SGDLS, CDR2 YYNGEE. V shed 4 bases, J shed 1 base, and the junction held 5 bases outside the gene matches. The CDR3 sequence is CASSTGLALQETQYF. In nucleotides, the CDR3 is TGTGCCAGCAGCACGGGACTAGCCCTCCAAGAGACCCAGTACTTC. Filled out from reference TRBV9 and TRBJ2-5, the complete variable domain reads DSGVTQTPKHLITATGQRVTLRCSPRSGDLSVYWYQQSLDQGLQFLIQYYNGEERAKGNILERFSAQQFPDLHSELNLSSLELGDSALYFCASSTGLALQETQYFGPGTRLLVL.

The chain joins TRBV6-5 to TRBJ1-6; 7 nucleotides line up with TRBD1. Germline lookup yields CDR1 MNHEY and CDR2 SVGAGI. The ends lost 7 bases at V and 8 bases at J; junction bases unmatched: 2. The CDR3 is 12 amino acids. The CDR3 is CASTTGDSPLHF. The DNA for the CDR3 is TGTGCCAGCACCACAGGGGATTCACCCCTCCACTTT.

V is TRBV5-4 and J is TRBJ2-5; 7 nucleotides align to TRBD1. CDR1 and CDR2 from the germline V gene are SGHNT and YYREEE (reference sequence). V shed 4 bases and J 5 bases; nucleotides not matched to a gene: 11. This CDR3 spans 15 amino acids. Here the CDR3 DNA reads TGTGCCAGCAGCATACCGGGACAGAAAGGGGAGACCCAGTACTTC. This gives the protein CASSIPGQKGETQYF. Full variable domain (remainder filled in from reference TRBV5-4 and TRBJ2-5): ETGVTQSPTHLIKTRGQQVTLRCSSQSGHNTVSWYQQALGQGPQFIFQYYREEENGRGNFPPRFSGLQFPNYSSELNVNALELDDSALYLCASSIPGQKGETQYFGPGTRLLVL.

The chain is built from TRBV11-2 and TRBJ2-7, with 10 nucleotides matching TRBD2. CDR1 SGHAT and CDR2 FQNNGV come from the germline V gene. The V gene end was trimmed by 5 bases and the J gene end by 4 bases; junction bases not matched to a gene: 2. The CDR3 length is 13 residues. CDR3 nucleotides: TGTGCCAGCAGCGGGACTAGCGAATACGAGCAGTACTTC. Amino acid sequence: CASSGTSEYEQYF.